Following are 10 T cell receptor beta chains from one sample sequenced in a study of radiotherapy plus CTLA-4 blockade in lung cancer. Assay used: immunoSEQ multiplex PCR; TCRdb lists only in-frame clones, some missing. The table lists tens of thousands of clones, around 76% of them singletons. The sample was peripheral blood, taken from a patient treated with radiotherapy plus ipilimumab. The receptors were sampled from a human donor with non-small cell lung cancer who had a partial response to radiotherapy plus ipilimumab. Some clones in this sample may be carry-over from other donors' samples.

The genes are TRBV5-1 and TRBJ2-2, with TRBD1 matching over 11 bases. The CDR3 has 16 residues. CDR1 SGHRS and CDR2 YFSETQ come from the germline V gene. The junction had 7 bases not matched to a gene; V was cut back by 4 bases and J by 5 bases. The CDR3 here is CASSPKGQGATGELFF. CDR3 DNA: TGCGCCAGCAGCCCCAAAGGACAGGGGGCAACCGGGGAGCTGTTTTTT.

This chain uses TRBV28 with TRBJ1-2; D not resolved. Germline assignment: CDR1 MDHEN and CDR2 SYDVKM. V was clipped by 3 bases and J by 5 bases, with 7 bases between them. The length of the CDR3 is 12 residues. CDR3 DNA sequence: TGTGCCAGCAGTTTCGGAGAGTATGGCTACACCTTC. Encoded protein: CASSFGEYGYTF.

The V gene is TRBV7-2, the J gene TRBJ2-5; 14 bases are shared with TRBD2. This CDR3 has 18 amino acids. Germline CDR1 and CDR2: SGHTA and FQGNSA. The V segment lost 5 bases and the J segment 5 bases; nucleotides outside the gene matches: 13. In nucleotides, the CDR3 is TGTGCCAGCAGCGGGGCCGGACTAGCGGGAGGTAGTCGTGAGACCCAGTACTTC. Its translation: CASSGAGLAGGSRETQYF.

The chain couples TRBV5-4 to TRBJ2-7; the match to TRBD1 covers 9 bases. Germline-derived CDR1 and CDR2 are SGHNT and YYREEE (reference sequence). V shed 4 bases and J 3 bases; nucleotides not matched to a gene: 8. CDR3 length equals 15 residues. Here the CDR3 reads CASSPPGQGGYEQYF. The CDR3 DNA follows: TGTGCCAGCAGCCCGCCGGGACAGGGAGGCTACGAGCAGTACTTC.

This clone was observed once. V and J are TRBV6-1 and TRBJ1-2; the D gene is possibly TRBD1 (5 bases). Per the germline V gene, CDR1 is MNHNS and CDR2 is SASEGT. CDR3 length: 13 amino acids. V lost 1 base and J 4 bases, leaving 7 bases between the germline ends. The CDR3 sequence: CASSEVGGYGYTF. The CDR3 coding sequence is TGTGCCAGCAGTGAAGTGGGGGGCTATGGCTACACCTTC.

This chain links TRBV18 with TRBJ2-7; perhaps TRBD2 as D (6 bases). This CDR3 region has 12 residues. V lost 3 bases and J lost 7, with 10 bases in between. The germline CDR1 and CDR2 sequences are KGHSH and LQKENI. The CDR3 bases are TGTGCCAGCTCACCTCCTGGAGGGGAGCAGTACTTC. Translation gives CASSPPGGEQYF. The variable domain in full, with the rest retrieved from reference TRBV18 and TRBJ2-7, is NAGVMQNPRHLVRRRGQEARLRCSPMKGHSHVYWYRQLPEEGLKFMVYLQKENIIDESGMPKERFSAEFPKEGPSILRIQQVVRGDSAAYFCASSPPGGEQYFGPGTRLTVT.

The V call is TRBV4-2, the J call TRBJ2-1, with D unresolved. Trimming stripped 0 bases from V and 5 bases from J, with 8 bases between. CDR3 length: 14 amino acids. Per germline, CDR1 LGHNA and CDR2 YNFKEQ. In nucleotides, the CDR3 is TGTGCCAGCAGCCAAGAAAGGAGCAACAATGAGCAGTTCTTC. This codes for CASSQERSNNEQFF.

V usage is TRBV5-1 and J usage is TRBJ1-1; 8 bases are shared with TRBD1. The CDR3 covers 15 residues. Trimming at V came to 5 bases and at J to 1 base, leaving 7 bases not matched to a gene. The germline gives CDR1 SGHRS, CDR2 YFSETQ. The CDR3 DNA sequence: TGCGCCAGCAGTTCAGGGGGCAGTGAGAACACTGAAGCTTTCTTT. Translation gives CASSSGGSENTEAFF. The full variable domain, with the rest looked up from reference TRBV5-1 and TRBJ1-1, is KAGVTQTPRYLIKTRGQQVTLSCSPISGHRSVSWYQQTPGQGLQFLFEYFSETQRNKGNFPGRFSGRQFSNSRSEMNVSTLELGDSALYLCASSSGGSENTEAFFGQGTRLTVV.

This CDR3 is CASRIRTVNTGELFF. The CDR3 DNA reads as TGTGCCAGCAGAATAAGGACAGTGAACACCGGGGAGCTGTTTTTT. The rearrangement joins TRBV11-3 to TRBJ2-2; possibly TRBD1 for D (6 bases). The length of the CDR3 is 15 residues. Germline lookup yields CDR1 SGHNT and CDR2 YENEEA. V gave up 6 bases and J gave up 1 base, with 12 bases separating them. The full variable domain, completed using reference TRBV11-3 and TRBJ2-2, is EAGVVQSPRYKIIEKKQPVAFWCNPISGHNTLYWYLQNLGQGPELLIRYENEEAVDDSQLPKDRFSAERLKGVDSTLKIQPAELGDSAVYLCASRIRTVNTGELFFGEGSRLTVL.

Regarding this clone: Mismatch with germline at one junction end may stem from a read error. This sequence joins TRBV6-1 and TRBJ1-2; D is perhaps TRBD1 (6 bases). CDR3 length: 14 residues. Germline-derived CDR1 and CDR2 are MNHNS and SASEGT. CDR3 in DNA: TGCGCCAGCGGACGTGGCAGGGGTAACTATGGCTACACCTTC. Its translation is CASGRGRGNYGYTF.